A selection of T cell receptor beta chains follows, all from one sample in a study of blood T cell repertoires in COVID-19. Data came from immunoSEQ multiplex PCR; TCRdb stores just in-frame clones and leaves some out. This table holds roughly 300,000 clones, approximately 87% found once. Sample: PBMCs or T cells enriched from blood (not recorded which). The origin of the receptors is a woman in her 30s who had recovered from COVID-19. Each CDR3 is given with its conserved first and last residue. D genes are given only for firm matches. Only some rows state a clone size, as once, few, many or a class for expanded clones.

j_gene: TRBJ2-5
v_gene: TRBV18
abundance: .
d_gene: TRBD2
CDR3nt: TGTGCCAGCTCACCAGCCGGCCTGGGGGGGAAGACCCAGTACTTC
CDR3aa: CASSPAGLGGKTQYF

j_gene: TRBJ1-2
v_gene: TRBV6-1
abundance: .
d_gene: TRBD1
CDR3nt: TGTGCCAGCAGCGAAGGGACAGGGGGCTACTATGGCTACACCTTC
CDR3aa: CASSEGTGGYYGYTF

j_gene: TRBJ1-5
v_gene: TRBV19
abundance: .
d_gene: TRBD1
CDR3nt: TGTGCCAGTAGTATGGCGTGGACAGGGAGTCAGCCCCAGCATTTT
CDR3aa: CASSMAWTGSQPQHF

j_gene: TRBJ1-1
v_gene: TRBV9
abundance: .
d_gene: .
CDR3nt: TGTGCCAGCAGCGTAGGTGAGGCGTCGGCTTTCTTT
CDR3aa: CASSVGEASAFF

j_gene: TRBJ2-7
v_gene: TRBV11-1
abundance: .
d_gene: .
CDR3nt: TGTGCCAGCAGCTTATCCAGGGTGGGGGAGCAGTACTTC
CDR3aa: CASSLSRVGEQYF

j_gene: TRBJ2-3
v_gene: TRBV4-3
abundance: .
d_gene: TRBD1
CDR3nt: TGCGCCAGCAGCCTGGGGGATAGGGGGCCCACAGATACGCAGTATTTT
CDR3aa: CASSLGDRGPTDTQYF

j_gene: TRBJ1-1
v_gene: TRBV29-1
abundance: .
d_gene: .
CDR3nt: TGCAGCGTTGATAATTCCGGGTTGAACACTGAAGCTTTCTTT
CDR3aa: CSVDNSGLNTEAFF

j_gene: TRBJ1-2
v_gene: TRBV4-3
abundance: .
d_gene: TRBD1
CDR3nt: TGCGCCAGCAGCCGGGGGACAGGCAACTATGGCTACACCTTC
CDR3aa: CASSRGTGNYGYTF

j_gene: TRBJ1-2
v_gene: TRBV6-5
abundance: few
d_gene: .
CDR3nt: TGTGCCAGCAGTTACTTCGACGACAGAGGCTACACCTTC
CDR3aa: CASSYFDDRGYTF

j_gene: TRBJ2-7
v_gene: TRBV7-3
abundance: .
d_gene: .
CDR3nt: TGTGCCAGCAGCTTAACAGTCAACCAGGGTCGGGACGAGCAGTACTTC
CDR3aa: CASSLTVNQGRDEQYF

j_gene: TRBJ1-6
v_gene: TRBV5-1
abundance: .
d_gene: TRBD1
CDR3nt: TGCGCCAGCAGGTGGGACAGGGAAATGTCACCCCTCCACTTT
CDR3aa: CASRWDREMSPLHF

j_gene: TRBJ1-6
v_gene: TRBV6-5
abundance: .
d_gene: TRBD1
CDR3nt: TGTGCCAGCAGTTCGGGACAGGGAGAGTATAATTCACCCCTCCACTTT
CDR3aa: CASSSGQGEYNSPLHF

j_gene: TRBJ2-7
v_gene: TRBV2
abundance: .
d_gene: .
CDR3nt: TGTGCCAGCAGTGAGGACTCAAATCAACACGAGCAGTACTTC
CDR3aa: CASSEDSNQHEQYF

j_gene: TRBJ1-2
v_gene: TRBV3-1/TRBV3-2
abundance: .
d_gene: .
CDR3nt: TGTGCCAGCAGCGAAGATGGACAGCTTTTAAACTATGGCTACACCTTC
CDR3aa: CASSEDGQLLNYGYTF

j_gene: TRBJ1-1
v_gene: TRBV29-1
abundance: .
d_gene: .
CDR3nt: TGCAGCGTCTTCAGAGGAACGGGCACTGAAGCTTTCTTT
CDR3aa: CSVFRGTGTEAFF

j_gene: TRBJ2-2
v_gene: TRBV6-2/TRBV6-3
abundance: once
d_gene: TRBD1
CDR3nt: TGTGCCAGCAGTTGGGACAGGGAGACCGGGGAGCTGTTTTTT
CDR3aa: CASSWDRETGELFF

j_gene: TRBJ2-7
v_gene: TRBV7-2
abundance: .
d_gene: TRBD1
CDR3nt: TGTGCCAGCAGTGCGGGACAGGCGTCCTACGAGCAGTACTTC
CDR3aa: CASSAGQASYEQYF

j_gene: TRBJ2-7
v_gene: TRBV20-1
abundance: few
d_gene: TRBD1
CDR3nt: TGCAGTGCGGGACAGGGCGGCGAGCAGTACTTC
CDR3aa: CSAGQGGEQYF

j_gene: TRBJ2-7
v_gene: TRBV27
abundance: .
d_gene: TRBD1
CDR3nt: TGTGCCAGCAGTACCGGGACAGGGGGCTACGAGCAGTACTTC
CDR3aa: CASSTGTGGYEQYF

j_gene: TRBJ2-1
v_gene: TRBV11-2
abundance: .
d_gene: TRBD2
CDR3nt: TGTGCCAGCAGCACCCGGCTAGCGGATTCCTACAATGAGCAGTTCTTC
CDR3aa: CASSTRLADSYNEQFF

j_gene: TRBJ1-6
v_gene: TRBV18
abundance: once
d_gene: .
CDR3nt: TGTGCCAGCTCACCACGCAGGACAACTTCTCCACCCCTCCACTTT
CDR3aa: CASSPRRTTSPPLHF

j_gene: TRBJ1-5
v_gene: TRBV19
abundance: .
d_gene: TRBD1
CDR3nt: TGTGCCAGTACGGGGACAGGGCTCCCTCAGCCCCAGCATTTT
CDR3aa: CASTGTGLPQPQHF

j_gene: TRBJ1-1
v_gene: TRBV6-5
abundance: .
d_gene: TRBD1
CDR3nt: TGTGCCAGCAGGTGGGGACAGGGTTACACTGAAGCTTTCTTT
CDR3aa: CASRWGQGYTEAFF

j_gene: TRBJ1-6
v_gene: TRBV18
abundance: .
d_gene: TRBD1
CDR3nt: TGTGCCAGCTCACCAAGTCCCCAGGGGGCTGGTTCACCCCTCCACTTT
CDR3aa: CASSPSPQGAGSPLHF

j_gene: TRBJ1-2
v_gene: TRBV25-1
abundance: few
d_gene: .
CDR3nt: TGTGCCAGCGATGGTCTAAGTGGGGACACCACTTTC
CDR3aa: CASDGLSGDTTF

j_gene: TRBJ2-7
v_gene: TRBV18
abundance: .
d_gene: .
CDR3nt: TGTGCCAGCTCTCCGCCCGGGGGGCTCTCCTACGAGCAGTACTTC
CDR3aa: CASSPPGGLSYEQYF

j_gene: TRBJ1-1
v_gene: TRBV29-1
abundance: .
d_gene: TRBD1
CDR3nt: TGCAGCACCGAAGGGGCGGCAGGGGGCATGAACACTGAAGCTTTCTTT
CDR3aa: CSTEGAAGGMNTEAFF

j_gene: TRBJ2-5
v_gene: TRBV3-1/TRBV3-2
abundance: .
d_gene: TRBD2
CDR3nt: TGTGCCAGCAGCCCCACTAGCGAAGAGACCCAGTACTTC
CDR3aa: CASSPTSEETQYF

j_gene: TRBJ2-2
v_gene: TRBV6-4
abundance: many
d_gene: TRBD1
CDR3nt: TGTGCCAGCAGCGAATCCGGGACAGGGGGCACCGGGGAGCTGTTTTTT
CDR3aa: CASSESGTGGTGELFF

j_gene: TRBJ2-2
v_gene: TRBV6-5
abundance: .
d_gene: .
CDR3nt: TGTGCCAGCACTGCAAGGCGGGTGAACACCGGGGAGCTGTTTTTT
CDR3aa: CASTARRVNTGELFF

j_gene: TRBJ1-2
v_gene: TRBV3-1/TRBV3-2
abundance: .
d_gene: .
CDR3nt: TGTGCCAGCAGCCCCCAGCCCGACAGATACTATGGCTACACCTTC
CDR3aa: CASSPQPDRYYGYTF

j_gene: TRBJ2-1
v_gene: TRBV5-6
abundance: .
d_gene: TRBD2
CDR3nt: TGTGCCAGCAGACTAGCGGGGGGGCCTCTTGAGCAGTTCTTC
CDR3aa: CASRLAGGPLEQFF

j_gene: TRBJ1-5
v_gene: TRBV28
abundance: .
d_gene: .
CDR3nt: TGTGCCAGCAGTCCACTAGGAGGGAGGGCCAATCAGCCCCAGCATTTT
CDR3aa: CASSPLGGRANQPQHF